The sequence of this T cell receptor (beta chain) was determined in a study of memory CD4+ T cells and cytomegalovirus serostatus. In the authors' methods: After removing out-of-frame reads, 2.3 million or so distinct TCRbeta sequences remained. The repertoire was sequenced with immunoSEQ multiplex PCR; TCRdb's copy has only in-frame clones and lacks some. V and J calls and clone size are those listed in that table; D and trimming were worked out from the DNA. The sample records about 57,000 clones, roughly four fifths being singletons. As to this clone: What it binds is not known.

The sort gate was single viable CD3+CD4+CD8-CD45RO+ cells for memory CD4+ T cells. Positive selection with CD4 microbeads enriched total CD4+ T cells. Study results and caveats: About 40% of the roughly 160 known CMV-associated TCRbeta sequences appeared in CD4+ memory. Median bootstrapped AUC for CMV status was about 0.96 originally, approximately 0.93 US-trained.

The V gene's germline CDR1 is ENHRY and CDR2 SYGVKD. The length of the CDR3 is 15 residues. V was pared by 0 bases and J by 6 bases, with 14 bases between. The sequenced sample consisted of memory CD4+ T cells from blood. The chain has TRBV10-3 and TRBJ1-1; tentative D call: TRBD1 (5 bases). This clonotype was sampled from an adult in good health and CMV-seronegative. This CDR3 is CAISESQGKMAEAFF. The DNA of the CDR3 is TGTGCCATCAGTGAGTCTCAGGGAAAGATGGCTGAAGCTTTCTTT.